Each of the 29 T cell receptor beta chains below was sequenced from the same sample in a study of blood T cell repertoires in COVID-19. Produced via immunoSEQ multiplex PCR; TCRdb's table is partial and in-frame only. Here the sample spans about 81,000 clones, almost 90% being singletons. The sequenced material came from peripheral blood. The receptors come from a woman of 80 years or more with acute or convalescent COVID-19.

The V call is TRBV4-3, the J call TRBJ1-2, with TRBD1 matching over 8 bases. The CDR3 length is 16 residues. Germline lookup yields CDR1 LGHNA and CDR2 YSLEER. The ends lost 4 bases at V and 2 bases at J; junction bases unmatched: 9. The chain's CDR3 is CASSPDRTGLNYGYTF. The CDR3 bases are TGCGCCAGCAGCCCAGACCGGACAGGGTTAAACTATGGCTACACCTTC.

The chain has TRBV21-1 and TRBJ1-3; the D call TRBD1 from the table was never checked on the DNA. TRBV21-1 is shown as a pseudogene. The CDR3 loop spans 15 amino acids. CDR3 residues: CASGGGHHSGNTIYF. The CDR3 bases are TGTGCCAGCGGCGGTGGACACCACTCTGGAAACACCATATATTTT.

This sequence joins TRBV9 and TRBJ1-2, with TRBD1 identical over 10 bases. Germline V lookup: CDR1 SGDLS, CDR2 YYNGEE. This CDR3 comprises 13 residues. J lost 4 bases, V lost 3 bases, and 0 bases had no gene match. The CDR3 loop is CASSGTGGYGYTF. CDR3 nucleotide sequence: TGTGCCAGCAGCGGGACAGGGGGCTATGGCTACACCTTC. Looking up the rest from reference TRBV9 and TRBJ1-2 gives the full variable domain: DSGVTQTPKHLITATGQRVTLRCSPRSGDLSVYWYQQSLDQGLQFLIQYYNGEERAKGNILERFSAQQFPDLHSELNLSSLELGDSALYFCASSGTGGYGYTFGSGTRLTVV.

The genes are TRBV7-3 and TRBJ2-1, with D possibly matching TRBD2 (7 bases). V lost 2 bases, J lost 2 bases, and 16 bases lay in between. The CDR3 spans 17 residues. Per the germline V gene, CDR1 is SGHTA and CDR2 is FQGTGA. In DNA, the CDR3 is TGTGCCAGCAGCTTATACGATTCGGGGGGCGCCTACAATGAGCAGTTCTTC. Protein sequence: CASSLYDSGGAYNEQFF.

The chain carries TRBV14 and TRBJ1-6, with D possibly matching TRBD1 (6 bases). Trimming stripped 4 bases from V and 7 bases from J, with 17 bases between. The CDR3 is 16 residues long. Germline V gives CDR1 SGHDN, CDR2 FVKESK. CDR3 protein: CASSLASGVGNSPLHF. The CDR3 region has the DNA TGTGCCAGCAGCCTCGCATCAGGGGTTGGAAATTCACCCCTCCACTTT.

This rearrangement joins TRBV14 to TRBJ2-5, with 7 bases that match TRBD2. Trimming removed 4 bases from V and 2 bases from J; junction bases left unmatched: 7. The germline gives CDR1 SGHDN, CDR2 FVKESK. The CDR3 covers 15 residues. CDR3 in DNA: TGTGCCAGCAGCCTCCCCGGGACTACTCAAGAGACCCAGTACTTC. Residues: CASSLPGTTQETQYF. Looking up the rest from reference TRBV14 and TRBJ2-5 gives the full variable domain: EAGVTQFPSHSVIEKGQTVTLRCDPISGHDNLYWYRRVMGKEIKFLLHFVKESKQDESGMPNNRFLAERTGGTYSTLKVQPAELEDSGVYFCASSLPGTTQETQYFGPGTRLLVL.

The J gene is TRBJ2-5, the V gene TRBV18; possible D gene TRBD1, 6 bases. CDR1 and CDR2 from the germline V gene are KGHSH and LQKENI. The CDR3 spans 13 residues. V was pared by 8 bases and J by 2 bases, with 12 bases between. The CDR3 DNA reads as TGTGCCAGCATGGGCAGGGGTCAAGAGACCCAGTACTTC. As protein: CASMGRGQETQYF.

This clone is a singleton in its sample. The V gene is TRBV21-1, the J gene TRBJ1-2; no DNA check was done on the table's D call, TRBD1. TRBV21-1 is deemed a pseudogene. There are 15 residues in the CDR3. CDR3 region: CASSSGQASNYGYTF. Here the CDR3 DNA reads TGTGCCAGCAGCTCGGGACAGGCTTCTAACTATGGCTACACCTTC.

This chain connects TRBV4-3 to TRBJ2-1; no clear D gene. Germline values: CDR1 LGHNA, CDR2 YSLEER. The length of the CDR3 is 17 residues. V was shortened by 0 bases and J by 1 base, with 13 bases between the two germline ends. As DNA, the CDR3 is TGCGCCAGCAGCCAAGAGGCGTCCCTGAGGTCCTACAATGAGCAGTTCTTC. Translation: CASSQEASLRSYNEQFF.

The chain joins TRBV10-3 to TRBJ1-4; maybe TRBD1 (6 bases). Trimming cost V 8 bases and J 4 bases, with 11 bases left between them. Germline CDR1 ENHRY, CDR2 SYGVKD. The CDR3 has 13 residues. In DNA form, the CDR3 reads TGTGCCATCCGGGCACAGGGTAATGAAAAACTGTTTTTT. Its protein product is CAIRAQGNEKLFF.

The V and J genes are TRBV5-1 and TRBJ2-2, with D tentatively TRBD1 (6 bases). Germline values: CDR1 SGHRS, CDR2 YFSETQ. Trimming left V 3 bases short and J 0 bases short, with 9 bases between. This CDR3 has 15 amino acids. The CDR3 protein is CASSSGQTNTGELFF. CDR3 DNA: TGCGCCAGCAGCTCAGGACAGACGAACACCGGGGAGCTGTTTTTT. The full variable domain, completed using reference TRBV5-1 and TRBJ2-2, is KAGVTQTPRYLIKTRGQQVTLSCSPISGHRSVSWYQQTPGQGLQFLFEYFSETQRNKGNFPGRFSGRQFSNSRSEMNVSTLELGDSALYLCASSSGQTNTGELFFGEGSRLTVL.

The V and J genes are TRBV12-2 and TRBJ2-1; the table's D call, TRBD2, was not checked against the DNA. TRBV12-2 is designated a pseudogene. CDR3 length: 15 amino acids. Written as DNA, the CDR3 is TGTGCAAGTCGCTTGGGACTAGCGGGAGACAATGAGCAGTTCTTC. This gives the protein CASRLGLAGDNEQFF.

The chain joins TRBV7-2 to TRBJ2-1; tentatively, D is TRBD2 (7 bases). Deletions cut 5 bases from V and 6 bases from J, with 17 bases between. CDR3 size: 15 residues. Germline-derived CDR1 and CDR2 are SGHTA and FQGNSA. In DNA form, the CDR3 reads TGTGCCAGCAGCCGGGGGGCACAGGGCCTCAATGAGCAGTTCTTC. This translates into CASSRGAQGLNEQFF.

This rearrangement joins TRBV7-8 to TRBJ1-5; 8 bases align to TRBD1. Germline CDR1 and CDR2: SGHVS and FQNEAQ. J was trimmed by 4 bases and V by 5 bases; bases with no gene match: 10. CDR3 length equals 16 residues. The CDR3 region has the DNA TGTGCCAGCAGCGCGGGTTGGGACAGGAAAAATCAGCCCCAGCATTTT. This translates into CASSAGWDRKNQPQHF.

The chain combines TRBV30 with TRBJ1-2; D might be TRBD1 (5 bases). Germline V gene data show CDR1 as GTSNPN and CDR2 as SVGIG (reference sequence). Trimming shortened V by 0 bases and J by 8 bases, and 13 bases separated the two germline ends. CDR3 size: 13 residues. As DNA, the CDR3 is TGTGCCTGGAGTGTAAATTCGGGGGACGGCTACACCTTC. Translating it yields CAWSVNSGDGYTF.

CDR3 in DNA: TGTGCCAGCAGCTTGGGACAGGGCGACCAGTTCTTC. Its translation is CASSLGQGDQFF. The genes are TRBV5-5 and TRBJ2-1, with 7 bases that match TRBD1. Germline V gives CDR1 SGHKS, CDR2 YYEKEE (reference sequence). With V trimmed by 0 bases and J by 13 bases, 4 bases remained unmatched. The CDR3 runs 12 residues. Using reference TRBV5-5 and TRBJ2-1 for the parts outside the CDR3, the full variable domain is DAGVTQSPTHLIKTRGQQVTLRCSPISGHKSVSWYQQVLGQGPQFIFQYYEKEERGRGNFPDRFSARQFPNYSSELNVNALLLGDSALYLCASSLGQGDQFFGPGTRLTVL.

The chain employs TRBV5-1 and TRBJ2-1; 9 nucleotides align to TRBD2. V gave up 4 bases and J gave up 2 bases; unmatched junction bases: 7. Germline CDR1 SGHRS, CDR2 YFSETQ. This CDR3 has 16 amino acids. This chain's CDR3 is CASSNDPSGAYNEQFF. CDR3 DNA sequence: TGCGCCAGCAGCAACGACCCTAGCGGGGCCTACAATGAGCAGTTCTTC.

V is TRBV10-3 and J is TRBJ2-7; 7 bases align to TRBD2. The germline V gene has CDR1 ENHRY and CDR2 SYGVKD. With 6 bases clipped from V and 5 bases from J, the junction kept 7 bases outside the gene matches. This CDR3 region has 13 residues. CDR3 sequence: CAIRRGDLNEQYF. As DNA, the CDR3 is TGTGCCATCAGACGGGGGGATTTAAACGAGCAGTACTTC.

The gene calls are TRBV4-2 and TRBJ2-7; perhaps TRBD1 as D (6 bases). Trimming removed 4 bases at V and 2 bases at J, with 15 bases between. The CDR3 runs 15 residues. Germline V gives CDR1 LGHNA, CDR2 YNFKEQ. The CDR3 sequence: CASSRNYRAAYEQYF. DNA of the CDR3: TGTGCCAGCAGCCGCAATTACAGGGCGGCCTACGAGCAGTACTTC.

V and J are TRBV9 and TRBJ1-6, with 10 bases lining up with TRBD1. The CDR3 has 15 residues. V dropped 4 bases and J dropped 10; count of bases not matched to a gene: 8. Per the germline V gene, CDR1 is SGDLS and CDR2 is YYNGEE. CDR3 nucleotides: TGTGCCAGCAGCCTACTTGGGACAGGGGACTCACCCCTCCACTTT. This encodes CASSLLGTGDSPLHF.

The J gene is TRBJ2-1, the V gene TRBV10-2; 10 bases are a match to TRBD2. CDR3 size: 15 residues. Germline assignment: CDR1 WSHSY and CDR2 SAAADI. J was trimmed by 2 bases and V by 7 bases; bases with no gene match: 5. CDR3 in amino acids: CASKMSGRAYNEQFF. The CDR3 bases are TGCGCCAGCAAGATGAGCGGGAGGGCCTACAATGAGCAGTTCTTC.

The chain uses TRBV7-2 and TRBJ2-2; 12 nucleotides match TRBD1. Germline V gene data show CDR1 as SGHTA and CDR2 as FQGNSA. CDR3 length equals 15 residues. V was clipped by 4 bases and J by 13 bases; unmatched bases: 10. The CDR3 spells CASSSGTGGGLPLFF. The CDR3, as DNA: TGTGCCAGCAGCTCCGGGACAGGGGGCGGGCTACCGCTGTTTTTT.

The chain combines TRBV10-3 with TRBJ2-5; D remains ambiguous. The CDR3 totals 12 residues. Germline-derived CDR1 and CDR2 are ENHRY and SYGVKD. V lost 4 bases, J lost 5 bases, and 8 bases lay in between. The CDR3 DNA follows: TGTGCCATCAGTGGCTCTGGCGAGACCCAGTACTTC. This codes for CAISGSGETQYF.

V and J are TRBV19 and TRBJ2-1; 8 bases are shared with TRBD2. The length of the CDR3 is 14 residues. Germline CDR1 reads LNHDA; CDR2 reads SQIVND (reference sequence). V lost 10 bases to trimming and J lost 1 base; unmatched junction nucleotides: 6. Here the CDR3 reads CATHQRGSYNEQFF. DNA of the CDR3: TGTGCCACCCACCAGCGGGGGTCCTACAATGAGCAGTTCTTC.

The CDR3 region has the DNA TGTGCCAGCAGAGACTCGAGCGGCGAAGTCGATGAGCAGTTCTTC. This gives the protein CASRDSSGEVDEQFF. This sequence joins TRBV27 and TRBJ2-1; maybe TRBD2 (5 bases). CDR3 length: 15 residues. CDR1 MNHEY and CDR2 SMNVEV come from the germline V gene (reference sequence). Trimming stripped 6 bases from V and 8 bases from J, with 20 bases between.

V usage is TRBV11-2 and J usage is TRBJ1-5, with D unclear. Germline CDR1 SGHAT, CDR2 FQNNGV. V was cut by 1 base and J by 3 bases, with 10 bases left in between. This CDR3 comprises 15 residues. CDR3 sequence: CASSLGSQPNQPQHF. CDR3 DNA sequence: TGTGCCAGCAGCTTAGGAAGCCAACCCAATCAGCCCCAGCATTTT. The whole variable domain, remainder taken from reference TRBV11-2 and TRBJ1-5, is EAGVAQSPRYKIIEKRQSVAFWCNPISGHATLYWYQQILGQGPKLLIQFQNNGVVDDSQLPKDRFSAERLKGVDSTLKIQPAKLEDSAVYLCASSLGSQPNQPQHFGDGTRLSIL.

The chain recombines TRBV6-2 or TRBV6-3 with TRBJ2-7, with a weak D call TRBD2 (6 bases). The CDR3 is made up of 16 amino acids. V lost 3 bases to trimming and J lost 6 bases, with 21 bases between them. CDR1 is MNHEY and CDR2 is SVGEGT in the germline V gene. The CDR3 DNA follows: TGTGCCAGCAGTTATAGGAGGGCTAGCTTGACGGGCGAGCAGTACTTC. Its translation: CASSYRRASLTGEQYF.

The rearrangement links TRBV9 to TRBJ1-2; 8 nucleotides match TRBD1. Per germline, CDR1 SGDLS and CDR2 YYNGEE. The CDR3 consists of 14 residues. Trimming took 0 bases from V and 7 from J; bases not matched to a gene: 5. CDR3 DNA sequence: TGTGCCAGCAGCGTAGCTCTCAGGGGGCCTGGCTACACCTTC. It codes for CASSVALRGPGYTF.

This clone was seen more than once but under ten times. J is TRBJ2-7 and V is TRBV5-6; tentative D call: TRBD1 (6 bases). Germline V CDR1 and CDR2: SGHDT, YYEEEE. This CDR3 region has 15 residues. V was shortened by 0 bases and J by 2 bases, with 12 bases between the two germline ends. The CDR3 loop reads CASSLGMGAAYEQYF. The CDR3 bases are TGTGCCAGCAGCTTGGGTATGGGGGCCGCCTACGAGCAGTACTTC.